This T cell receptor beta chain was recovered during a study of blood T cell repertoires in COVID-19. Overall study context: Collection of acute and convalescent COVID-19 samples took place in the United States, Italy and Spain.

In the original analysis: It was from reference gene primer amplification that nucleated cell counts were estimated. The data were produced by immunoSEQ multiplex PCR, yet TCRdb's version contains in-frame clones alone and is incomplete. V and J calls and clone size are copied from that table; D and trimming were computed from the DNA. The sample lists about 220,000 clones, 80% to 90% occurring once. Per the germline V gene, CDR1 is MNHEY and CDR2 is SVGAGI. CDR3 length equals 15 residues. The junction had 10 bases not matched to a gene; V was cut back by 8 bases and J by 4 bases. J is TRBJ2-3 and V is TRBV6-5; 9 bases agree with TRBD2. The sequence came from a woman between 18 and 29 years old in a cohort exposed to, infected with or recovered from COVID-19 (not recorded which). The sample consisted of PBMCs or T cells enriched from blood (not recorded which). Written as DNA, the CDR3 is TGTGCCAGCCGCGGGGGGGCGGGGGTGGCAGATACGCAGTATTTT. It yields the protein CASRGGAGVADTQYF.